This T cell receptor beta chain was found in a study of T cells after yellow fever vaccination. Study-wide results and caveats: Booster samples showed a return of most primary-vaccination clones (about 96% CD4, about 88% CD8). Contaminating bulk clonotypes could be abundant in FACS-sorted repertoires. Secondary responses were weaker yet peaked faster, day 5 versus 15.

This clonotype turned up a few times. Antigen: not known. Germline loops: CDR1 MNHNY, CDR2 SVGAGI (reference sequence). Trimming took off 4 bases at V and 4 bases at J, with 7 bases between the two ends. The CDR3 contains 12 residues. MiXCR, run by TCRdb on the 5' RACE reads, gives a single entry per CDR3 protein. Here the sample spans approximately 170,000 distinct CDR3 sequences, 11% being singletons. The sample was CD8+ T cells sorted from PBMCs, taken 15 days after the yellow fever booster vaccination. J is TRBJ1-1 and V is TRBV6-6; D is uncertain. This clonotype was obtained from a man between 18 and 29 years old who received the YFV17D yellow fever vaccine. The CDR3 loop is CASSWGPTEAFF. CDR3 DNA sequence: TGTGCCAGCAGTTGGGGTCCCACTGAAGCTTTCTTT.